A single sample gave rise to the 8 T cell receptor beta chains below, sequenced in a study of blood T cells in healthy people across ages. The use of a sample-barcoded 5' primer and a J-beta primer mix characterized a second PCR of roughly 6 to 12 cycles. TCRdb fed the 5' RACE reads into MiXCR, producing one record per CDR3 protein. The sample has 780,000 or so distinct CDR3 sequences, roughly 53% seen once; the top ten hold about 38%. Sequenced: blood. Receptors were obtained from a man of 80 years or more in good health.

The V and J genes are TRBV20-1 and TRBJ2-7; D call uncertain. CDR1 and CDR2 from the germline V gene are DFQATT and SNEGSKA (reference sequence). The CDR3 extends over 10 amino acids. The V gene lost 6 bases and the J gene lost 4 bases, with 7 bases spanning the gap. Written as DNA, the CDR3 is TGCAGTGCAAGGAAGTACGAGCAGTACTTC. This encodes CSARKYEQYF.

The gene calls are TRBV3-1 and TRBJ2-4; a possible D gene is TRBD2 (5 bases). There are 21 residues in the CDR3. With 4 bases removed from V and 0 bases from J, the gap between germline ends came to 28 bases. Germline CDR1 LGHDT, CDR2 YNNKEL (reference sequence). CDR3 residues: CASSLLVLRGPRTKAKNIQYF. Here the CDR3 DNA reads TGTGCCAGCAGCCTTCTTGTCCTCCGGGGTCCGCGGACCAAAGCCAAAAACATTCAGTACTTC.

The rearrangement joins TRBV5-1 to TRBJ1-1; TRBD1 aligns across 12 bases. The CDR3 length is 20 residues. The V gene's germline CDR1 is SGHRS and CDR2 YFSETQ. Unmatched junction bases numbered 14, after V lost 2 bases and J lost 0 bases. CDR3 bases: TGCGCCAGCAGCTTATCCGGGACAGGGGGCGGCCTGGTCATGAACACTGAAGCTTTCTTT. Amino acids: CASSLSGTGGGLVMNTEAFF.

The CDR3 reads CASSLVGDAQYF. CDR3 nucleotides: TGTGCCAGCAGCTTAGTGGGGGATGCCCAGTACTTC. The rearrangement links TRBV11-2 to TRBJ2-7, with D perhaps matching TRBD1 or TRBD2 (5 bases each). There are 12 residues in the CDR3. In germline, CDR1 is SGHAT, CDR2 FQNNGV. The V and J ends lost 1 base and 10 bases respectively, with 11 bases between them.

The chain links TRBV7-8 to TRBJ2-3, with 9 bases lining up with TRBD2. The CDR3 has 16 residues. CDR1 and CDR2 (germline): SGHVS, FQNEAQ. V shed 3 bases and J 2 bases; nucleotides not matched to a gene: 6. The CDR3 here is CASSFLAGINTDTQYF. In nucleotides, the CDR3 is TGTGCCAGCAGCTTCCTAGCGGGAATCAACACAGATACGCAGTATTTT.

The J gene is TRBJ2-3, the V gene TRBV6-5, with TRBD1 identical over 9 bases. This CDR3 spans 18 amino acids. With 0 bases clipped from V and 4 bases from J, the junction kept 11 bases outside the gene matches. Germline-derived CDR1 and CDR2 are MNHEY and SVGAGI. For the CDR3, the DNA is TGTGCCAGCAGTTACTCCCAGGCCGGGACAGGGTCTGCAGATACGCAGTATTTT. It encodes CASSYSQAGTGSADTQYF.

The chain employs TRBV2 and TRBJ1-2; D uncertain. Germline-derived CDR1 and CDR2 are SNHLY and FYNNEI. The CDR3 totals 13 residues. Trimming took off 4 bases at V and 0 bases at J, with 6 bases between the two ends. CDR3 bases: TGTGCCAGCAGTGCGGTATCTAACTATGGCTACACCTTC. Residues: CASSAVSNYGYTF.

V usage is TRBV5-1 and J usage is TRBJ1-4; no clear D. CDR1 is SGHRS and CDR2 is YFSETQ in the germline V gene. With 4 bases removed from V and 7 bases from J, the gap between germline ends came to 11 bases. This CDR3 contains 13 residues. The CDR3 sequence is CASSAGIIEKLFF. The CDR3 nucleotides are TGCGCCAGCAGCGCAGGAATTATTGAAAAACTGTTTTTT.